This T cell receptor beta chain was sequenced in a study of T cell responses to AZD1222 COVID-19 vaccine. Overall study context: Second doses that came at about 4 or about 12 weeks were put together. Regarding the study as a whole: Two AZD1222 doses significantly raised spike-specific TCR breadth and depth over controls.

This clone occurred once. No antigen is known for it. Profiling relied on immunoSEQ multiplex PCR, and the TCRdb table lists in-frame clones only, not all of them. The sample has over 100,000 clones, roughly 84% seen once; the top ten hold about a sixth. The CDR3 sequence is 15 residues long. Germline V gene sequence: CDR1 KGHDR, CDR2 SFDVKD. V was shortened by 3 bases and J by 11 bases, with 19 bases between the two germline ends. Specimen: peripheral blood, collected on day 0 of AZD1222 vaccination. The chain combines TRBV24-1 with TRBJ1-5; perhaps TRBD1 as D (5 bases). This TCR was sampled from an adult in good health. The CDR3 coding sequence is TGTGCCACCAGTGATCCCGGGACGGCTTTTGATGCCCAGCATTTT. Translated, it gives CATSDPGTAFDAQHF.